The subject of this entry is one T cell receptor (beta chain). Its antigen has not been determined. The sample holds no much larger clone one base away, and base qualities are not on file. Genomic DNA was isolated from the sorted cells so that the TCRbeta CDR3 region could be sequenced. The immunoSEQ Assay was used to sequence the TCRbeta CDR3 regions. TCRdb took this table from immuneACCESS and kept in-frame rearrangements with V and J called. Such tables lack part of the clones; where checked against another copy, unresolved V genes explain under half of the gap, and the rest is unexplained. In all, the sample holds more than 80,000 clones, and roughly nine tenths of those were seen once. The top ten clonotypes cover 0.31% of the sample. This specimen belongs to a study of OX40 agonist ivuxolimab in advanced cancers. About the full investigation: Ivuxolimab was a fully human IgG2 agonistic monoclonal antibody targeting the costimulatory receptor OX40 (CD134). Intravenous ivuxolimab was administered to patients every 2 weeks at six dose levels: 0.01, 0.1, 0.3, 1.5, 3 and 10 mg/kg. The paper describes the monotherapy dose-escalation part (N = 52 patients) of the phase I trial of ivuxolimab. Of the 50 or so patients in dose escalation, 19 had hepatocellular carcinoma, about 15 had melanoma, 9 had renal cell carcinoma and 9 had head and neck cancer. The dose-escalation cohort was approximately 83% male with a mean age of 60 years, ranging from roughly 23 to 90. Patients were allowed to have had prior anti-PD-1, anti-PD-L1 or anti-CTLA-4 therapy, and around 40% of the dose-escalation patients had previously received checkpoint inhibitors. Three dose-escalation patients achieved partial responses, one with hepatocellular carcinoma and two with cutaneous melanoma. Peripheral TCRbeta sequencing aimed to test whether ivuxolimab altered TCR sequence diversity and caused clonal T-cell expansion. What the authors observed across the whole study: In the 0.1-3.0 mg/kg groups, partial responders had among the lowest normalized peripheral clonal expansion, particularly in CD8+ T cells. The antigen specificity of the clonally expanded peripheral T cells was not determined. On average, CD8+ T cells showed more expanded clones than CD4+ T cells after ivuxolimab. At doses from 0.1 to 3.0 mg/kg, clonal expansion was seen in both CD4+ and CD8+ blood T cells between baseline and week 6. Low levels of normalized T-cell clonal expansion were also seen in some patients who did not respond.

From its cysteine to its phenylalanine, the CDR3 spans 13 amino acids. The DNA shown is the 39-base CDR3, in frame from base 1. CDR1 and CDR2 are drawn from the germline V gene: SGHAT, FQNNGV. V is cut by 5 bases and J by 5 bases, and the space between the germline ends is 10 bases. Patients with autoimmune disease history or receiving systemic immunosuppression were excluded from the trial. Peripheral blood for TCR sequencing was collected from all dose cohorts at baseline, on cycle 4 day 1, and on cycle 7 day 1. The samples were taken from a phase I, first-in-human, multicenter, open-label dose-escalation trial of ivuxolimab. Adults with locally advanced or metastatic head and neck squamous cell, hepatocellular, melanoma or renal cell carcinoma were enrolled in the trial. Before TCR sequencing, CD4+ and CD8+ T cells were separately sorted from peripheral blood.

This sequence was found in an adult with an advanced solid tumor such as melanoma, head and neck, liver or kidney cancer. This chain joins TRBV11-2 to TRBJ1-5, with the identity of the D gene unclear. The sample here was CD4+ or CD8+ T cells sorted from blood, taken in a trial of the OX40 agonist ivuxolimab. The CDR3: CASSPGRYQPQHF. The DNA sequence follows: TGTGCCAGCAGCCCCGGTCGCTATCAGCCCCAGCATTTT.